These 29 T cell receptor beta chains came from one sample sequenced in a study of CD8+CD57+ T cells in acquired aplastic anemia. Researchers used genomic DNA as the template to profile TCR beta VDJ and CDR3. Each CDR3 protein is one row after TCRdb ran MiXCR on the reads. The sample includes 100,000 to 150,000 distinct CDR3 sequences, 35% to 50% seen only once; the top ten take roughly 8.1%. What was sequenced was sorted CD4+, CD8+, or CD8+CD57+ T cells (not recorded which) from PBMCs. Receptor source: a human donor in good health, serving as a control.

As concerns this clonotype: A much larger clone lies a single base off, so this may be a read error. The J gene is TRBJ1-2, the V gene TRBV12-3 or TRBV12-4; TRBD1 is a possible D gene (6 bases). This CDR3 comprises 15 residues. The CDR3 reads CASTTYGGQDYGYAF. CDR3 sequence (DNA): TGTGCCAGCACTACTTACGGGGGCCAGGACTATGGCTACGCCTTC.

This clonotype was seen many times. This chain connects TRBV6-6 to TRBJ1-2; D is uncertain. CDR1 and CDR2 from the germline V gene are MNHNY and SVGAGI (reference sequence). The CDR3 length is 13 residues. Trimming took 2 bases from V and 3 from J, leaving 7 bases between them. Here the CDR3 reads CASSYGRDYGYTF. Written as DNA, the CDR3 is TGTGCCAGCAGTTACGGCCGGGACTATGGCTACACCTTC.

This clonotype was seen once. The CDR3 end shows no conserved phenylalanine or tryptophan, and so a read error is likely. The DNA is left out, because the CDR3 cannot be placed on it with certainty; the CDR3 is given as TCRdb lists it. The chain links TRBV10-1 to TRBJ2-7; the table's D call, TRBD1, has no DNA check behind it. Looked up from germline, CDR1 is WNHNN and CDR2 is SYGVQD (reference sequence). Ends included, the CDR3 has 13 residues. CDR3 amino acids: CASSARQGGEQCS.

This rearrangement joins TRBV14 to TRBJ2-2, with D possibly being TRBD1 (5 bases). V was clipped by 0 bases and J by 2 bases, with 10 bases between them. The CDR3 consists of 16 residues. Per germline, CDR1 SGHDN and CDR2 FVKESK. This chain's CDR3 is CASSQDKGINTGELFF. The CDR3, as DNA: TGTGCCAGCAGCCAAGATAAGGGGATTAACACCGGGGAGCTGTTTTTT.

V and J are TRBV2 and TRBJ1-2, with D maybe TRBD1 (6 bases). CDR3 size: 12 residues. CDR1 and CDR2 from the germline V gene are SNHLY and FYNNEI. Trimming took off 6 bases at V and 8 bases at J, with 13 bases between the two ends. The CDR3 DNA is TGTGCCAGCAGAACGAACAGGGAAGGCTACACCTTC. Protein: CASRTNREGYTF. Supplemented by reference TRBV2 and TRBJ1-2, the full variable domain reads EPEVTQTPSHQVTQMGQEVILRCVPISNHLYFYWYRQILGQKVEFLVSFYNNEISEKSEIFDDQFSVERPDGSNFTLKIRSTKLEDSAMYFCASRTNREGYTFGSGTRLTVV.

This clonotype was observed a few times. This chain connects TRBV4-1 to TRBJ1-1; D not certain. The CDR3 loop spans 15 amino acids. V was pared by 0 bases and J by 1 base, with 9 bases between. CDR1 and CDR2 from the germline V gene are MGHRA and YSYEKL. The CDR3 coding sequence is TGCGCCAGCAGCCAAGAGGTGGGCCGGAACACTGAAGCTTTCTTT. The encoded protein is CASSQEVGRNTEAFF.

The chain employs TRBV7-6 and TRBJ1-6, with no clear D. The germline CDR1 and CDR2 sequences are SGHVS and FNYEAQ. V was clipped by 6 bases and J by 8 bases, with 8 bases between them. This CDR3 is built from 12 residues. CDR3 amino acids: CASSSNDSPLHF. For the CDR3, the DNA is TGTGCCAGCAGTTCAAATGATTCACCCCTCCACTTT. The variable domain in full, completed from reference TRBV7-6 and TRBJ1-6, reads GAGVSQSPRYKVTKRGQDVALRCDPISGHVSLYWYRQALGQGPEFLTYFNYEAQQDKSGLPNDRFSAERPEGSISTLTIQRTEQRDSAMYRCASSSNDSPLHFGNGTRLTVT.

In DNA form, the CDR3 reads TGTGCCAGCAGTGCAGCAGGATCCTACCACTCTGGAAACACCATATATTTT. Amino acid sequence: CASSAAGSYHSGNTIYF. V gene TRBV25-1 combines with J gene TRBJ1-3, with no clear D. Trimming cost V 4 bases and J 0 bases, with 16 bases left between them. Germline V lookup: CDR1 MGHDK, CDR2 SYGVNS. The length of the CDR3 is 17 residues.

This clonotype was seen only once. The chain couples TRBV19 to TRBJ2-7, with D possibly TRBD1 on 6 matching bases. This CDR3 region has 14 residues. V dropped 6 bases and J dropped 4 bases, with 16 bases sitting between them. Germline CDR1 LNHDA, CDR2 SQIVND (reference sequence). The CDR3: CASRANRAHYEQYF. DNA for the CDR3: TGTGCCAGTAGGGCGAACAGGGCCCATTACGAGCAGTACTTC.

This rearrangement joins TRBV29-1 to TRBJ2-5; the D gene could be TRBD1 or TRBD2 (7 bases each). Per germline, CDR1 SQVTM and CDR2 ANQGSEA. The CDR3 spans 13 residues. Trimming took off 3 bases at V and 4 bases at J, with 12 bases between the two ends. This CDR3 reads CSVDRGRGETQYF. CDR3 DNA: TGCAGCGTTGACAGGGGGAGGGGAGAGACCCAGTACTTC.

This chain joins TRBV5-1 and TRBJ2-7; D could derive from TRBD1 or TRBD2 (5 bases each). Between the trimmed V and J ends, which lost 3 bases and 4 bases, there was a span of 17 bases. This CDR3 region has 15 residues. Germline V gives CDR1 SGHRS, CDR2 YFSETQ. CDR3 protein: CASSSAGTTIYEQYF. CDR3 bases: TGCGCCAGCAGCTCAGCCGGGACCACGATTTACGAGCAGTACTTC.

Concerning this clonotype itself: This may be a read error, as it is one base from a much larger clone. CDR3 in DNA: TGTGCCAGCAGCTTCTCCGGTTCAGGGGCAACTAATGGAAAACTGTTTTTT. Its protein product is CASSFSGSGATNGKLFF. The genes are TRBV11-1 and TRBJ1-4; possible D gene TRBD1, 6 bases. The CDR3 length is 17 residues. Germline V gene lookup returns CDR1 SGHAT and CDR2 FQDESV (reference sequence).

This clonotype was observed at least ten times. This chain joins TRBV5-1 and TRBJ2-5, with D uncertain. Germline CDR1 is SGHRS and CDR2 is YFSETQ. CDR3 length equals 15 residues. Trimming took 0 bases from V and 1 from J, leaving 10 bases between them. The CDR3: CASSLGLAIQETQYF. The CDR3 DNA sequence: TGCGCCAGCAGCTTGGGACTTGCCATCCAAGAGACCCAGTACTTC.

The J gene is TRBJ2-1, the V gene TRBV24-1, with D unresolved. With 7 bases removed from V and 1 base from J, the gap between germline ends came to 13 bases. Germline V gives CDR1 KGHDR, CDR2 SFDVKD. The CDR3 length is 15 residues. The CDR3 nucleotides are TGTGCCACCAGCCCCTCAGGCACATCCTACAATGAGCAGTTCTTC. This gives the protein CATSPSGTSYNEQFF.

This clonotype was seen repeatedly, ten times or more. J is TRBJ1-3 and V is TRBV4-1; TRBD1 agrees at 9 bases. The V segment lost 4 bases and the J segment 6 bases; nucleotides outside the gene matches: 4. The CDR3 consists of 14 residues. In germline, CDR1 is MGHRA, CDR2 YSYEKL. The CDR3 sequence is CASSLGTGLNTIYF. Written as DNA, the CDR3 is TGCGCCAGCAGCCTTGGGACAGGGCTAAACACCATATATTTT.

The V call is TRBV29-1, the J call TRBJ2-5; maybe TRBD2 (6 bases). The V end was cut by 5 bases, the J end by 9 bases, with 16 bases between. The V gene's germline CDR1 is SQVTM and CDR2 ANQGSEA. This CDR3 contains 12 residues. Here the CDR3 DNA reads TGCAGCGTTTCCACTGGGGGGTCATCCCAGTACTTC. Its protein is CSVSTGGSSQYF.

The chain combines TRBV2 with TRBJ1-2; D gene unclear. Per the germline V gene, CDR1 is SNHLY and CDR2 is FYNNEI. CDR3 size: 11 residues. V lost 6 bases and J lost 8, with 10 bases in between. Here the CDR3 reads CASRIPRGYTF. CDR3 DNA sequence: TGTGCCAGCAGAATCCCTCGGGGCTACACCTTC.

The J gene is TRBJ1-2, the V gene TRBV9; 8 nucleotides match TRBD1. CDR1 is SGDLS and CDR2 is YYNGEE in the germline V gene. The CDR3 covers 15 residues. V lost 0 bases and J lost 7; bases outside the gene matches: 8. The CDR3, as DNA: TGTGCCAGCAGCGTAGGCCAGGACAGGGCGGGTGGCTACACCTTC. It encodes CASSVGQDRAGGYTF.

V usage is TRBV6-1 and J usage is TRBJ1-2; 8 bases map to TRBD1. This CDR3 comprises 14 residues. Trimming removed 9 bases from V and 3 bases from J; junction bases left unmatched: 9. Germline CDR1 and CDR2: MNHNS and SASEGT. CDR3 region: CASKDRAIDYGYTF. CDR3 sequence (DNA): TGTGCCAGTAAGGACAGGGCCATCGACTATGGCTACACCTTC.

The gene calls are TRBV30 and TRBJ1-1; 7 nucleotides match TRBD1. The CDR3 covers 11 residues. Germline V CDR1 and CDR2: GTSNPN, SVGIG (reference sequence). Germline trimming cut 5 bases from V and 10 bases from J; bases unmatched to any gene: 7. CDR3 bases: TGTGCCTGGTCAGGGGGACTTGTAGCTTTCTTT. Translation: CAWSGGLVAFF. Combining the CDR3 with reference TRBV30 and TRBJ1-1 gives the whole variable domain SQTIHQWPATLVQPVGSPLSLECTVEGTSNPNLYWYRQAAGRGLQLLFYSVGIGQISSEVPQNLSASRPQDRQFILSSKKLLLSDSGFYLCAWSGGLVAFFGQGTRLTVV.

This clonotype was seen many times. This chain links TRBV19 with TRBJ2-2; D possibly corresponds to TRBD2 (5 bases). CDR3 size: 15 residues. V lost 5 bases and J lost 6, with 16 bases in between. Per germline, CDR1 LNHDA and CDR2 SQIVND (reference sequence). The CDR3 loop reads CASSLRSGLAGELFF. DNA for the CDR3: TGTGCCAGTAGTTTACGATCGGGGTTAGCCGGGGAGCTGTTTTTT.

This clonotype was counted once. CDR3 sequence reads: CASSEDGYNSPLHF. CDR3 nucleotides: TGTGCCAGCAGTGAAGACGGATACAATTCACCCCTCCACTTT. This rearrangement joins TRBV2 to TRBJ1-6; D ambiguous. V lost 1 base to trimming and J lost 7 bases, with 8 bases between them. This CDR3 contains 14 residues. CDR1 and CDR2 from the germline V gene are SNHLY and FYNNEI. Full variable domain (outside the CDR3, taken from reference TRBV2 and TRBJ1-6): EPEVTQTPSHQVTQMGQEVILRCVPISNHLYFYWYRQILGQKVEFLVSFYNNEISEKSEIFDDQFSVERPDGSNFTLKIRSTKLEDSAMYFCASSEDGYNSPLHFGNGTRLTVT.

The CDR3 nucleotides are TGTGCCAGTAGGGACAGAATTAGCAATCAGCCCCAGCATTTT. Translating it yields CASRDRISNQPQHF. This chain joins TRBV19 and TRBJ1-5; tentative D call: TRBD1 (6 bases). This CDR3 comprises 14 residues. V gave up 6 bases and J gave up 0 bases, with 9 bases separating them. Germline loops: CDR1 LNHDA, CDR2 SQIVND (reference sequence). The variable domain in full, completed from reference TRBV19 and TRBJ1-5, reads DGGITQSPKYLFRKEGQNVTLSCEQNLNHDAMYWYRQDPGQGLRLIYYSQIVNDFQKGDIAEGYSVSREKKESFPLTVTSAQKNPTAFYLCASRDRISNQPQHFGDGTRLSIL.

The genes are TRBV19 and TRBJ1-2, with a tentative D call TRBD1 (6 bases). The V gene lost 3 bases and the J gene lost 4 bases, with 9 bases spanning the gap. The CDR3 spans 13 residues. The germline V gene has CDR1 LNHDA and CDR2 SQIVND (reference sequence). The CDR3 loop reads CASSIGTLYGYTF. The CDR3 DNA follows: TGTGCCAGTAGTATCGGGACACTCTATGGCTACACCTTC.

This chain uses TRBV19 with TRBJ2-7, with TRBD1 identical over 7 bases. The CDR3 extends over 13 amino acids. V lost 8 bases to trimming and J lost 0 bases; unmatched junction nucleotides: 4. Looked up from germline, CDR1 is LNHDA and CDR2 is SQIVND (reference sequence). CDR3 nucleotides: TGTGCCAGTGGACAGGCAAACTCCTACGAGCAGTACTTC. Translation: CASGQANSYEQYF.

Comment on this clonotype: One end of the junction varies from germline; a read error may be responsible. In DNA, the CDR3 is TGTGCCAGCAACCCTCGGGCAGGCAGGGTGGCTCTCTTT. This gives the protein CASNPRAGRVALF. J is TRBJ1-1 and V is TRBV28; D possibly corresponds to TRBD1 (5 bases). Germline CDR1 is MDHEN and CDR2 is SYDVKM. The CDR3 runs 13 residues.

CDR3 nucleotide sequence: TGTGCCAGCAGGCCCAGACAGGGTTCCTCTGGAAACACCATATATTTT. Residues: CASRPRQGSSGNTIYF. The gene calls are TRBV6-1 and TRBJ1-3; 7 positions match TRBD1. Germline CDR1 is MNHNS and CDR2 is SASEGT. This CDR3 is built from 16 residues. The J segment lost 0 bases and the V segment lost 6 bases, leaving 8 bases of the junction unmatched.

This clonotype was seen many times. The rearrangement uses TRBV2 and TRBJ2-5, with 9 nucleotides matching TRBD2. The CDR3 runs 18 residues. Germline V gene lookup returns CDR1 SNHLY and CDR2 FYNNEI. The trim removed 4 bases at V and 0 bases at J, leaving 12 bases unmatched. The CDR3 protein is CASSGGRGLAGYQETQYF. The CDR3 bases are TGTGCCAGCAGTGGGGGGCGGGGGCTAGCGGGGTACCAAGAGACCCAGTACTTC.

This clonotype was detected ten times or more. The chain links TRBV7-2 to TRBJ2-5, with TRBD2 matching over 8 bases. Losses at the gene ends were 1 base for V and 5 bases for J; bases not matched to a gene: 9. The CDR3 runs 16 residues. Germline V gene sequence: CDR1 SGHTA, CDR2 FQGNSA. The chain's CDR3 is CASSLDGSGRGETQYF. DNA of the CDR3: TGTGCCAGCAGCTTAGATGGAAGCGGGAGAGGGGAGACCCAGTACTTC.